Below are 7 T cell receptor beta chains sequenced from a single sample in a study of CD8 T cells in Susac syndrome. Reverse transcription of 0.5 to 1 ug RNA used random hexamers. A single record per CDR3 protein comes from TCRdb applying MiXCR to the immunoSEQ multiplex PCR reads. The table shows 210,000 or so distinct CDR3 sequences, with approximately 94% occurring only once. The sequencing input was CD4+ T cells from PBMCs. All receptors derive from a human donor with Susac syndrome.

The rearrangement joins TRBV6-2 or TRBV6-3 to TRBJ1-2; D is possibly TRBD1 (5 bases). Per the germline V gene, CDR1 is MNHEY and CDR2 is SVGEGT. Between the trimmed V and J ends, which lost 5 bases and 8 bases, there was a span of 12 bases. The CDR3 contains 12 residues. This chain's CDR3 is CASSDSPRGYTF. The CDR3 DNA follows: TGTGCCAGCAGTGACAGCCCGCGAGGCTACACCTTC.

The chain recombines TRBV10-3 with TRBJ1-3; TRBD1 matches at 8 bases. Germline assignment: CDR1 ENHRY and CDR2 SYGVKD. The CDR3 loop spans 15 amino acids. Losses at the gene ends were 5 bases for V and 2 bases for J; bases not matched to a gene: 5. This CDR3 is CAISRDRGPGNTIYF. CDR3 DNA sequence: TGTGCCATCAGTAGAGACAGGGGACCTGGAAACACCATATATTTT.

This chain links TRBV11-3 with TRBJ2-3, with no clear D. V was pared by 3 bases and J by 7 bases, with 8 bases between. Germline CDR1 and CDR2: SGHNT and YENEEA. The CDR3 runs to 12 residues. The CDR3 protein is CASSFNRNTQYF. CDR3 DNA: TGTGCCAGCAGCTTTAATCGGAATACGCAGTATTTT.

V usage is TRBV20-1 and J usage is TRBJ1-4; D is undetermined. V was trimmed by 6 bases and J by 0 bases, leaving 11 bases between them. The CDR3 runs 14 residues. The V gene's germline CDR1 is DFQATT and CDR2 SNEGSKA (reference sequence). CDR3 nucleotide sequence: TGCAGTGCCGAACGACGGACAACTAATGAAAAACTGTTTTTT. Translation gives CSAERRTTNEKLFF.

This clonotype has just a few counts. The chain joins TRBV6-5 to TRBJ1-1, with D uncertain. The germline V gene has CDR1 MNHEY and CDR2 SVGAGI. The CDR3 sequence is 14 residues long. Trimming left V 4 bases short and J 2 bases short, with 11 bases between. The CDR3 spells CASSFSGSNTEAFF. The CDR3, as DNA: TGTGCCAGCAGTTTTTCCGGATCCAACACTGAAGCTTTCTTT.

This chain connects TRBV30 to TRBJ2-3; TRBD1 is a possible D gene (6 bases). This CDR3 is built from 11 residues. Deletions cut 1 base from V and 8 bases from J, with 7 bases between. Germline V gene sequence: CDR1 GTSNPN, CDR2 SVGIG (reference sequence). DNA of the CDR3: TGTGCCTGGAGTGGACAGGTTACGCAGTATTTT. It codes for CAWSGQVTQYF.

This clonotype has only one observation. The chain has TRBV9 and TRBJ2-7; D might be TRBD2 (5 bases). Looked up from germline, CDR1 is SGDLS and CDR2 is YYNGEE. The length of the CDR3 is 12 residues. The germline V and J ends were trimmed by 3 bases and 3 bases, with 7 bases remaining between them. CDR3 protein: CASSDGLYEQYF. CDR3 bases: TGTGCCAGCAGCGACGGACTCTACGAGCAGTACTTC.